The T cell receptor beta chain described here comes from a study of T-cell memory formation after mild COVID-19. The wider study: TCR clusters showed largely donor specificity.

Trimming took off 3 bases at V and 5 bases at J, with 13 bases between the two ends. Germline loops: CDR1 SEHNR, CDR2 FQNEAQ (reference sequence). The CDR3 spans 14 residues. TCR alpha and TCR beta cDNA libraries carrying sample barcodes and UMIs were produced by 5'RACE using constant-segment primers. TCRdb passed the 5' RACE reads through MiXCR, listing each CDR3 protein once. Of roughly 450,000 distinct CDR3 sequences in the sample, 15% to 20% are singletons; the top ten hold roughly an eighth. Study-level findings and limits: Chiefly within CM and EM were the contracting CD4+ clones; CD8+ ones were within EMRA.

A word on this clonotype: Its antigen is as yet unknown.

The material sequenced was PBMCs or a T cell subset sorted from them (not recorded which). This receptor was identified in an adult woman who had mild COVID-19 (a few samples of this study predate the infection). Cell type and time point are not known. V and J are TRBV7-9 and TRBJ1-2, with D possibly being TRBD1 (5 bases). This CDR3 is CASSFPPGTYGYTF. The CDR3 nucleotides read TGTGCCAGCAGCTTCCCTCCCGGGACGTATGGCTACACCTTC. The variable domain in full, completed from reference TRBV7-9 and TRBJ1-2, reads DTGVSQNPRHKITKRGQNVTFRCDPISEHNRLYWYRQTLGQGPEFLTYFQNEAQLEKSRLLSDRFSAERPKGSFSTLEIQRTEQGDSAMYLCASSFPPGTYGYTFGSGTRLTVV.